Below, 29 T cell receptor beta chains from the same sample are listed, as sequenced in a study of T cell responses to AZD1222 COVID-19 vaccine. Clones were sequenced by immunoSEQ multiplex PCR, and TCRdb holds only the in-frame ones, with some missing. This table holds fewer than 110,000 clones, roughly 91% found once. The source was peripheral blood, collected on day 0 of AZD1222 vaccination. The receptor set was obtained from an adult in good health.

The chain joins TRBV27 to TRBJ1-1; perhaps TRBD1 as D (5 bases). The CDR3 extends over 15 amino acids. CDR1 is MNHEY and CDR2 is SMNVEV in the germline V gene (reference sequence). Trimming shortened V by 5 bases and J by 1 base, and 14 bases separated the two germline ends. The CDR3 loop is CASSIQGMANTEAFF. The CDR3 DNA follows: TGTGCCAGCAGTATCCAGGGTATGGCGAACACTGAAGCTTTCTTT.

The V and J genes are TRBV7-2 and TRBJ1-5; 8 bases fit TRBD1. V shed 5 bases, J shed 3 bases, and the junction held 9 bases outside the gene matches. The germline CDR1 and CDR2 sequences are SGHTA and FQGNSA. The CDR3 length is 16 residues. CDR3 bases: TGTGCCAGCAGCCGGGGGGGGACAGGTACCAATCAGCCCCAGCATTTT. Its translation: CASSRGGTGTNQPQHF.

The chain has TRBV10-3 and TRBJ2-1, with TRBD2 matching 12 bases. Germline V gives CDR1 ENHRY, CDR2 SYGVKD. With 0 bases clipped from V and 7 bases from J, the junction kept 1 base outside the gene matches. The CDR3 is made up of 15 amino acids. CDR3 protein: CAISESTSGSNEQFF. CDR3 bases: TGTGCCATCAGTGAGTCGACTAGCGGGAGTAATGAGCAGTTCTTC.

The chain is built from TRBV7-3 and TRBJ2-2; D uncertain. CDR1 is SGHTA and CDR2 is FQGTGA in the germline V gene. This CDR3 is built from 12 residues. The V end was cut by 5 bases, the J end by 2 bases, with 3 bases between. In DNA, the CDR3 is TGTGCCAGCAGCCTAAACACCGGGGAGCTGTTTTTT. Its translation: CASSLNTGELFF.

The J gene is TRBJ2-2, the V gene TRBV7-8; TRBD1 matches at 7 bases. From germline, CDR1 is SGHVS and CDR2 FQNEAQ. The CDR3 is 18 residues long. The V and J ends lost 5 bases and 1 base, in that order; junction bases with no gene match: 13. CDR3 DNA: TGTGCCAGCAGCCCATGGACGAGGGCAGGGGGGAACACCGGGGAGCTGTTTTTT. Protein: CASSPWTRAGGNTGELFF.

The chain has TRBV30 and TRBJ1-2; D is undetermined. The germline V gene encodes CDR1 GTSNPN and CDR2 SVGIG (reference sequence). The CDR3 has 12 residues. The V end was cut by 5 bases, the J end by 4 bases, with 11 bases between. The CDR3 DNA reads as TGTGCCTGGGCGGACGGCCTCTATGGCTACACCTTC. It is translated as CAWADGLYGYTF.

The gene calls are TRBV10-3 and TRBJ2-7; D remains ambiguous. Trimming shortened V by 3 bases and J by 13 bases, and 19 bases separated the two germline ends. The CDR3 length is 13 residues. Germline lookup yields CDR1 ENHRY and CDR2 SYGVKD. The CDR3 DNA is TGTGCCATCAGTGAAGAGTCACAGTCTCGAACCTACTTC. As protein: CAISEESQSRTYF.

V usage is TRBV4-1 and J usage is TRBJ1-4; D perhaps matches TRBD1 (5 bases). V lost 3 bases and J lost 0, with 8 bases in between. Germline V CDR1 and CDR2: MGHRA, YSYEKL. The CDR3 consists of 15 residues. The CDR3 loop reads CASSQTAATNEKLFF. DNA for the CDR3: TGCGCCAGCAGCCAGACAGCGGCAACTAATGAAAAACTGTTTTTT.

V and J are TRBV11-3 and TRBJ2-1; weak D call: TRBD2 (6 bases). Germline CDR1 and CDR2: SGHNT and YENEEA. The CDR3 is 16 amino acids. Trimming took 0 bases from V and 2 from J, leaving 11 bases between them. The CDR3 DNA follows: TGTGCCAGCAGCTTAGATGGCGGGGTGGCCTACAATGAGCAGTTCTTC. Translation: CASSLDGGVAYNEQFF.

The chain carries TRBV29-1 and TRBJ2-2; 8 bases align to TRBD1. V lost 4 bases to trimming and J lost 4 bases; unmatched junction nucleotides: 5. The CDR3 sequence is 14 residues long. The germline V gene has CDR1 SQVTM and CDR2 ANQGSEA. CDR3 DNA: TGCAGCGTTGCAGGGGGCAGTGGCACCGGGGAGCTGTTTTTT. This encodes CSVAGGSGTGELFF.

The CDR3 nucleotides are TGTGCCAGCAGTGAACCCGGGAAGGTGAACACCGGGGAGCTGTTTTTT. It encodes CASSEPGKVNTGELFF. The V gene is TRBV2, the J gene TRBJ2-2; a weak D match, TRBD2 (5 bases). V lost 2 bases and J 1 base, leaving 11 bases between the germline ends. Germline assignment: CDR1 SNHLY and CDR2 FYNNEI. The CDR3 contains 16 residues.

The V and J genes are TRBV24-1 and TRBJ2-7; D possibly uses TRBD1 or TRBD2 (6 bases each). The CDR3 runs to 14 residues. Trimming removed 5 bases from V and 3 bases from J, with 13 bases in between. CDR1 and CDR2 (germline): KGHDR, SFDVKD. CDR3 nucleotides: TGTGCCACCAGTGTGGGTGGAGGGGGCTACGAGCAGTACTTC. This translates into CATSVGGGGYEQYF.

This chain links TRBV27 with TRBJ1-6; D unclear. V lost 0 bases to trimming and J lost 7 bases, with 13 bases between them. CDR3 length: 16 amino acids. CDR1 and CDR2 from the germline V gene are MNHEY and SMNVEV (reference sequence). CDR3 region: CASSLSATRINSPLHF. The CDR3 nucleotides are TGTGCCAGCAGTTTATCTGCTACCAGAATAAATTCACCCCTCCACTTT.

The V call is TRBV14, the J call TRBJ2-7, with D unresolved. The CDR3 covers 13 residues. Germline assignment: CDR1 SGHDN and CDR2 FVKESK. The germline V and J ends were trimmed by 1 base and 2 bases, with 6 bases remaining between them. The CDR3 bases are TGTGCCAGCAGCCAAGCTGACACCTACGAGCAGTACTTC. Protein: CASSQADTYEQYF.

The gene calls are TRBV14 and TRBJ1-1; TRBD1 is a possible D gene (6 bases). Trimming removed 4 bases from V and 1 base from J, with 16 bases in between. This CDR3 has 16 amino acids. The V gene's germline CDR1 is SGHDN and CDR2 FVKESK. In DNA form, the CDR3 reads TGTGCCAGCAGCCCTTTTTGGGGGGCTCGGAACACTGAAGCTTTCTTT. Its translation: CASSPFWGARNTEAFF.

This clone was found a few times. The rearrangement links TRBV9 to TRBJ2-6; no firm D call. Per the germline V gene, CDR1 is SGDLS and CDR2 is YYNGEE. This CDR3 is 15 amino acids long. Between the trimmed V and J ends, which lost 4 bases and 2 bases, there was a span of 10 bases. This CDR3 reads CASSKTTPGANVLTF. The CDR3 DNA sequence: TGTGCCAGCAGCAAAACTACACCTGGGGCCAACGTCCTGACTTTC.

The rearrangement joins TRBV14 to TRBJ2-2; possible D gene TRBD1, 6 bases. The V gene's germline CDR1 is SGHDN and CDR2 FVKESK. The CDR3 contains 14 residues. The V gene lost 1 base and the J gene lost 7 bases, with 10 bases spanning the gap. The CDR3 here is CASSQVGAHGELFF. In DNA, the CDR3 is TGTGCCAGCAGCCAAGTGGGGGCGCACGGGGAGCTGTTTTTT.

The chain has TRBV7-2 and TRBJ2-7; D gene uncertain. The CDR3 contains 14 residues. The germline V gene encodes CDR1 SGHTA and CDR2 FQGNSA. Trimming removed 4 bases from V and 0 bases from J, with 10 bases in between. CDR3 region: CASSSRWGSYEQYF. The CDR3 bases are TGTGCCAGCAGCTCCCGGTGGGGCTCCTACGAGCAGTACTTC.

The V gene is TRBV6-1, the J gene TRBJ1-6, with D perhaps matching TRBD1 (5 bases). The CDR3 is 17 residues long. V was pared by 4 bases and J by 9 bases, with 22 bases between. In germline, CDR1 is MNHNS, CDR2 SASEGT. The CDR3 reads CASSVDPLGQGGSPLHF. DNA for the CDR3: TGTGCCAGCAGTGTGGATCCCTTGGGGCAGGGCGGTTCACCCCTCCACTTT.

The rearrangement uses TRBV9 and TRBJ2-3; a weak D match, TRBD2 (5 bases). Germline-derived CDR1 and CDR2 are SGDLS and YYNGEE. CDR3 length: 16 residues. Trimming took off 1 base at V and 1 base at J, with 13 bases between the two ends. The CDR3 here is CASSVWSLGGTDTQYF. For the CDR3, the DNA is TGTGCCAGCAGCGTATGGTCACTAGGCGGCACAGATACGCAGTATTTT.

The J gene is TRBJ2-5, the V gene TRBV5-8; a possible D gene is TRBD1 (5 bases). Germline V CDR1 and CDR2: SGHTS, YDEGEE. V was trimmed by 2 bases and J by 4 bases, leaving 9 bases between them. This CDR3 is built from 13 residues. CDR3 sequence (DNA): TGTGCCAGCAGCTTAAGCAGGGTAGAGACCCAGTACTTC. Translating it yields CASSLSRVETQYF.

The chain uses TRBV9 and TRBJ1-3; possibly TRBD1 for D (5 bases). Germline CDR1 is SGDLS and CDR2 is YYNGEE. V was shortened by 0 bases and J by 0 bases, with 13 bases between the two germline ends. The CDR3 sequence is 17 residues long. The CDR3 reads CASSVGWGSDSGNTIYF. The CDR3 DNA reads TGTGCCAGCAGCGTAGGGTGGGGCTCCGACTCTGGAAACACCATATATTTT.

This clone occurred a few times. The chain is built from TRBV4-2 and TRBJ1-2; D not certain. Germline CDR1 and CDR2: LGHNA and YNFKEQ. Trimming left V 0 bases short and J 4 bases short, with 15 bases between. The length of the CDR3 is 16 residues. The CDR3 nucleotides are TGTGCCAGCAGCCAAGATGGCCCGGCCGGGAGCTATGGCTACACCTTC. Translating gives CASSQDGPAGSYGYTF.

The chain is built from TRBV30 and TRBJ2-7; TRBD2 aligns across 10 bases. The CDR3 spans 14 residues. V gave up 5 bases and J gave up 1 base; unmatched junction bases: 5. Germline V gene sequence: CDR1 GTSNPN, CDR2 SVGIG (reference sequence). The CDR3 reads CAWAGLAKSYEQYF. The CDR3 coding sequence is TGTGCCTGGGCGGGACTAGCGAAATCCTACGAGCAGTACTTC.

The V and J genes are TRBV27 and TRBJ2-7, with 9 bases aligning to TRBD1. Looked up from germline, CDR1 is MNHEY and CDR2 is SMNVEV (reference sequence). The CDR3 totals 15 residues. J lost 1 base, V lost 5 bases, and 6 bases had no gene match. CDR3 bases: TGTGCCAGCAGTCCCGGACAGGGGCTTTCCTACGAGCAGTACTTC. Encoded protein: CASSPGQGLSYEQYF.

The chain recombines TRBV28 with TRBJ1-2; D call uncertain. The length of the CDR3 is 13 residues. In germline, CDR1 is MDHEN, CDR2 SYDVKM. V lost 2 bases and J 4 bases, leaving 8 bases between the germline ends. The DNA for the CDR3 is TGTGCCAGCAGTTTAGGGAGGGCCTATGGCTACACCTTC. Translation gives CASSLGRAYGYTF.

The chain combines TRBV19 with TRBJ2-3; 11 positions match TRBD2. V dropped 5 bases and J dropped 1; count of bases not matched to a gene: 5. Germline V CDR1 and CDR2: LNHDA, SQIVND (reference sequence). This CDR3 contains 16 residues. The CDR3 region has the DNA TGTGCCAGTAGTGGGGGACTAGCGGCGGGCACAGATACGCAGTATTTT. It yields the protein CASSGGLAAGTDTQYF.

J is TRBJ1-5 and V is TRBV28; 7 nucleotides align to TRBD1. Trimming cost V 6 bases and J 0 bases; bases outside gene matches: 2. There are 14 residues in the CDR3. Germline CDR1 reads MDHEN; CDR2 reads SYDVKM. The CDR3 spells CASSSGGSNQPQHF. The CDR3 DNA follows: TGTGCCAGCAGCTCAGGGGGTAGCAATCAGCCCCAGCATTTT.

This clone was seen a few times. Other DNA variants within this sample encode the same CDR3. The chain combines TRBV30 with TRBJ1-2; D is uncertain. Germline V CDR1 and CDR2: GTSNPN, SVGIG (reference sequence). The CDR3 totals 13 residues. V lost 0 bases and J lost 0, with 5 bases in between. CDR3 sequence: CAWSVEANYGYTF. The CDR3 DNA is TGTGCCTGGAGTGTGGAGGCTAACTATGGCTACACCTTC.